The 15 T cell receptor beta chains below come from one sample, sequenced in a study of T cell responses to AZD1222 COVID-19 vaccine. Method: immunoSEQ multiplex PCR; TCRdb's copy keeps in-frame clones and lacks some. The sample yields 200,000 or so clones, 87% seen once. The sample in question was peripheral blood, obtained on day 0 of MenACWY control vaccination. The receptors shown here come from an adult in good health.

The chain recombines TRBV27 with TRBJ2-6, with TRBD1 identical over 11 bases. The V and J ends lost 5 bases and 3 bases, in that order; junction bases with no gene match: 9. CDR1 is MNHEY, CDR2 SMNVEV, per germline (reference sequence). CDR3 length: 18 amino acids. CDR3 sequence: CASSGSWDRGNGANVLTF. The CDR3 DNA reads TGTGCCAGCAGTGGAAGTTGGGACAGGGGGAATGGGGCCAACGTCCTGACTTTC. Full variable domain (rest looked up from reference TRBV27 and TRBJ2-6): EAQVTQNPRYLITVTGKKLTVTCSQNMNHEYMSWYRQDPGLGLRQIYYSMNVEVTDKGDVPEGYKVSRKEKRNFPLILESPSPNQTSLYFCASSGSWDRGNGANVLTFGAGSRLTVL.

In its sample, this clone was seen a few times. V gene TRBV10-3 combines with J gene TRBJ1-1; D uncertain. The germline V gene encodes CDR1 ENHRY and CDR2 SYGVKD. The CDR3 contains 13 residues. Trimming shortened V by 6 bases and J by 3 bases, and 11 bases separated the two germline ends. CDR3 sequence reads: CAISEGRYTEAFF. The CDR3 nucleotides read TGTGCCATCAGCGAAGGGCGGTACACTGAAGCTTTCTTT.

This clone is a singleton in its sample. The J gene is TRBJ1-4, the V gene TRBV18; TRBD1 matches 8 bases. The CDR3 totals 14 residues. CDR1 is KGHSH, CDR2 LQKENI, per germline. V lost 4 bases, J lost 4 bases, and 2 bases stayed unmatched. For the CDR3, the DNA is TGTGCCAGCTCACGGACAGGGAATAATGAAAAACTGTTTTTT. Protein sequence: CASSRTGNNEKLFF.

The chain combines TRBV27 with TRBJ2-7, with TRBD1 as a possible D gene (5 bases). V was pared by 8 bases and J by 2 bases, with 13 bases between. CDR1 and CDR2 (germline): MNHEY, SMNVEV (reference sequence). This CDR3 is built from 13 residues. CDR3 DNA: TGTGCCAGCGTCGGCAGGGATCCCTACGAGCAGTACTTC. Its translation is CASVGRDPYEQYF.

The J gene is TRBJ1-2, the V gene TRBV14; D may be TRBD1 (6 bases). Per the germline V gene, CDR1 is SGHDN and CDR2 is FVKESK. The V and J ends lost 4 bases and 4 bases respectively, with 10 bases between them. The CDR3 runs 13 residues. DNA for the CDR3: TGTGCCAGCAGCCCGGGACACCTCTATGGCTACACCTTC. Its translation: CASSPGHLYGYTF.

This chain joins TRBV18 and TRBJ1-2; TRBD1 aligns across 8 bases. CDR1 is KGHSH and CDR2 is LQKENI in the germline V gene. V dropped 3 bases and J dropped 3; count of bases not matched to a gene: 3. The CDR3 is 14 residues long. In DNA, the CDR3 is TGTGCCAGCTCACCCAACAGGGGGGACTATGGCTACACCTTC. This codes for CASSPNRGDYGYTF.

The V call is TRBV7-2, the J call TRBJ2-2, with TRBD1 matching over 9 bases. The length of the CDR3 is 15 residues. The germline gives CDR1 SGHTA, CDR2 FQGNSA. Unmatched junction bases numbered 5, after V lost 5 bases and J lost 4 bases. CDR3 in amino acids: CASSPQGALTGELFF. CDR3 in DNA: TGTGCCAGCAGCCCACAGGGGGCTCTCACCGGGGAGCTGTTTTTT.

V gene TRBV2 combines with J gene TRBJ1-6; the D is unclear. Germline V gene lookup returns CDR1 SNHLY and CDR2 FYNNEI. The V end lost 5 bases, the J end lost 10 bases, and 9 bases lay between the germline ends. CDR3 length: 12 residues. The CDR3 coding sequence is TGTGCCAGCAGTCCTGCAAAGTCACCCCTCCACTTT. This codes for CASSPAKSPLHF.

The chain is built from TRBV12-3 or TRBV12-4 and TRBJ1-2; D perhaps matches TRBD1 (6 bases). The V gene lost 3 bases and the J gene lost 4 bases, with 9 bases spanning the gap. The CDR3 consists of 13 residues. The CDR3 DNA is TGTGCCAGCAGTTTCGGGGGCGGCTATGGCTACACCTTC. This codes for CASSFGGGYGYTF.

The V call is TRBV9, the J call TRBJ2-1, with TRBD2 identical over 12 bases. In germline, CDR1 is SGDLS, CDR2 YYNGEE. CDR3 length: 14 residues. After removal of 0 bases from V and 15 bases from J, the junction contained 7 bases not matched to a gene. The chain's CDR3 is CASSVGASGGVPFF. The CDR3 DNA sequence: TGTGCCAGCAGCGTAGGGGCTAGCGGGGGGGTTCCGTTCTTC.

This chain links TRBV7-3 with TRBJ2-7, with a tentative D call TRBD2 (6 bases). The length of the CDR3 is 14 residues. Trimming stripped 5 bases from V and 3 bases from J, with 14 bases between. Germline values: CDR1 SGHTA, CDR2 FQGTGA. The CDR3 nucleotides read TGTGCCAGCAGCCGACCAGGGAGGAGCTACGAGCAGTACTTC. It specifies CASSRPGRSYEQYF.

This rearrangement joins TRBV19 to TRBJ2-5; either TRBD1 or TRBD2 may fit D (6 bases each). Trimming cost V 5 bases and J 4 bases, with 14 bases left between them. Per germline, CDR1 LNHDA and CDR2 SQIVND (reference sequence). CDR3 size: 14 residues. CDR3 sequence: CASSELGGGETQYF. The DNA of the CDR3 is TGTGCCAGTAGTGAATTGGGGGGCGGAGAGACCCAGTACTTC.

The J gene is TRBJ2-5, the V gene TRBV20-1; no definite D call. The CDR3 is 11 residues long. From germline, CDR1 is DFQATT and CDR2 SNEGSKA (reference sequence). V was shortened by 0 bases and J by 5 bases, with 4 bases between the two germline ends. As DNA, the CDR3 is TGCAGTGCTAGAGATGGGGAGACCCAGTACTTC. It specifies CSARDGETQYF.

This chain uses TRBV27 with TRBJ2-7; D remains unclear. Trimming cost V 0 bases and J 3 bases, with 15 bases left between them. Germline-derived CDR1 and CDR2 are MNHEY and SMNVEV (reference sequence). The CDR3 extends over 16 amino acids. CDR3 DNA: TGTGCCAGCAGTTTATCGGCAGGCACTTTAGGCTACGAGCAGTACTTC. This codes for CASSLSAGTLGYEQYF.

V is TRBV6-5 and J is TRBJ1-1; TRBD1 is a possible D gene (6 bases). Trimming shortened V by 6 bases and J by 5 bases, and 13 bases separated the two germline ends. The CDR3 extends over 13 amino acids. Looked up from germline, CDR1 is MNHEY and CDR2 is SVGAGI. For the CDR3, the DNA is TGTGCCAGCAGCCCCAGGGGAGGGACTGAAGCTTTCTTT. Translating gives CASSPRGGTEAFF.